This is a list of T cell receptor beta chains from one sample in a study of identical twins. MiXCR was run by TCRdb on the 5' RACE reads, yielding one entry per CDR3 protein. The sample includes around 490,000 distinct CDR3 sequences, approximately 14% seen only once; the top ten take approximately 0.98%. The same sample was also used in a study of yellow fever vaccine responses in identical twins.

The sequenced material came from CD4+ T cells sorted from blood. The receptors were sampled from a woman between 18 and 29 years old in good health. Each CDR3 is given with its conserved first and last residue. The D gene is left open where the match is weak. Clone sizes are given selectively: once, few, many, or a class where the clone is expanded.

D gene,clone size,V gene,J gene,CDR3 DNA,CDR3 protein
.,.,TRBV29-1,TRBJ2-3,TGCAGCGTAATTAGCGGATCTAGCACAGATACGCAGTATTTT,CSVISGSSTDTQYF
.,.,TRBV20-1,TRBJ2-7,TGCAGTGCTAATCTAGCTGAATACGAGCAGTACTTC,CSANLAEYEQYF
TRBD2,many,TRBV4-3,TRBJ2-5,TGCGCCAGCAGCCGAGGACTAGCAGAAGAGACCCAGTACTTC,CASSRGLAEETQYF
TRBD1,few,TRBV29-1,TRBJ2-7,TGCAGCGCCCCGGGACAGGGCTACGAGCAGTACTTC,CSAPGQGYEQYF
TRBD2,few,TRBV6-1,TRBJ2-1,TGTGCCAGCAGTGGAGGACTAGCGGGGGATTACAATGAGCAGTTCTTC,CASSGGLAGDYNEQFF
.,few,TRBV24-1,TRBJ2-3,TGTGCCACCAGTGATCCGACCACGACAGATACGCAGTATTTT,CATSDPTTTDTQYF
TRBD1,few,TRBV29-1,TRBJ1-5,TGCAGCGTTCAAACAGGGGGCCGCGGGCAGCCCCAGCATTTT,CSVQTGGRGQPQHF
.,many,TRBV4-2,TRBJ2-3,TGTGCCAGCAGCCAAGAGGACAGCACAGATACGCAGTATTTT,CASSQEDSTDTQYF
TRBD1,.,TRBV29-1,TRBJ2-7,TGCAGCGTTGAAGATCAGGCGACAGGGCTTTACGAGCAGTACTTC,CSVEDQATGLYEQYF
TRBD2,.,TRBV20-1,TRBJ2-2,TGCAGTGCTAGTCAGGCTAGCGGGAGAACCGGGGAGCTGTTTTTT,CSASQASGRTGELFF
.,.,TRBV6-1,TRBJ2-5,TGTGCCAGCAGTCGTCCGGGACTTCAGAAAGAGACCCAGTACTTC,CASSRPGLQKETQYF
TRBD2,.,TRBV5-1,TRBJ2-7,TGCGCCAGCAGCCCAGCAGCGGGAGGGCCCTACGAGCAGTACTTC,CASSPAAGGPYEQYF
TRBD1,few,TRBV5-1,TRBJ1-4,TGCGCCAGCAGCCAAGACAGGGGGCGAATGACTAATGAAAAACTGTTTTTT,CASSQDRGRMTNEKLFF
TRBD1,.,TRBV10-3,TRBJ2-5,TGTGCCATCAGAGGGACAGTCGAAGAGACCCAGTACTTC,CAIRGTVEETQYF
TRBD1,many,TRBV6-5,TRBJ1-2,TGTGCCAGCAGTTACCTTAGACAGGGAGACTATGGCTACACCTTC,CASSYLRQGDYGYTF
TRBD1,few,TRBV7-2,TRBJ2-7,TGTGCCAGCAGCTTGTTGGGTCCGGGACAGGGTCTGGAGCAGTACTTC,CASSLLGPGQGLEQYF
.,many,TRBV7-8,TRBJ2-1,TGTGCCAGCAGCAAGGCCGGCCCGTACCCCTACAATGAGCAGTTCTTC,CASSKAGPYPYNEQFF
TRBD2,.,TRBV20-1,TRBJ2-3,TGCAGTGCTGCCGAGCGGGATAAAGGTTTACGCTCCTGGGACACAGATACGCAGTATTTT,CSAAERDKGLRSWDTDTQYF
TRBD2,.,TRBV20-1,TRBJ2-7,TGCAGTGCTCAAGGAGCGGGAGTCTCCTACGAGCAGTACTTC,CSAQGAGVSYEQYF
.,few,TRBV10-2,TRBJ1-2,TGCGCCAGCAGGAGGGGCCCCATGGAAGGCTACACCTTC,CASRRGPMEGYTF
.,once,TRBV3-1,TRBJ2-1,TGTGCCAGCAGCCCCTCAACCACAGTCGGGGGCTCCTACAATGAGCAGTTCTTC,CASSPSTTVGGSYNEQFF
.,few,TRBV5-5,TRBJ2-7,TGTGCCAGCAGCTTGATTATAGCCACGAACTTCTACGAGCAGTACTTC,CASSLIIATNFYEQYF
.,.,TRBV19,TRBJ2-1,TGTGCCAGTACTCGAAGGGAGGGGGCTGAGCAGTTCTTC,CASTRREGAEQFF
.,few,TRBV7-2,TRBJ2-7,TGTGCCAGCAGCTTAGCCGGGGCAGGGGCAGCCTACGAGCAGTACTTC,CASSLAGAGAAYEQYF
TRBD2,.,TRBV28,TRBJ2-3,TGTGCCAGCACCCCGCCCAGCGGGGGGACTAGCACAGATACGCAGTATTTT,CASTPPSGGTSTDTQYF
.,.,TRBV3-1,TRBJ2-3,TGTGCCAGCAGCCAAGTAGGCAGATCGGTCACAGATACGCAGTATTTT,CASSQVGRSVTDTQYF
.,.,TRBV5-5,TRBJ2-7,TGTGCCAGCAGGCCAGGACATACCTCCTACGAGCAGTACTTC,CASRPGHTSYEQYF
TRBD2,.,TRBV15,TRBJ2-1,TGTGCCACCAGCAGAGTAGCGGGGACCATCTACAATGAGCAGTTCTTC,CATSRVAGTIYNEQFF
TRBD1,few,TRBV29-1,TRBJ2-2,TGCAGCGTTGGAGGGACAGGGAGCTTCAACACCGGGGAGCTGTTTTTT,CSVGGTGSFNTGELFF
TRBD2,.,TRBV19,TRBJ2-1,TGTGCCAGTATGACTAGCGGGGCCGGCCCCTACAATGAGCAGTTCTTC,CASMTSGAGPYNEQFF
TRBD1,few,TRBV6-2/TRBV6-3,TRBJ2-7,TGTGCCAGCAGTTACGGGACAGGGGGAACCTACGAGCAGTACTTC,CASSYGTGGTYEQYF
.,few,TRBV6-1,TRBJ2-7,TGTGCCAGCATCGAAGTGGGGGTTTGGAACGAGCAGTACTTC,CASIEVGVWNEQYF
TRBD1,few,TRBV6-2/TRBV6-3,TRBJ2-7,TGTGCCAGCAGTTACTCAAGGGACAGGACCTACGAGCAGTACTTC,CASSYSRDRTYEQYF
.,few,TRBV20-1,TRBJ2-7,TGCAGTGCTAGAGACAGGGGACCCTACGAGCAGTACTTC,CSARDRGPYEQYF
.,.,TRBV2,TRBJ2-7,TGTGCCAGCAGTCGGGACACCTCTCGTGAGCAGTACTTC,CASSRDTSREQYF
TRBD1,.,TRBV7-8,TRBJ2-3,TGTGCCAGCAGCTTAAGCAACAGGGGGCTTAAAGATACGCAGTATTTT,CASSLSNRGLKDTQYF
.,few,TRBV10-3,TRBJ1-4,TGTGCCATCAGTGAGAGGGGGGATGAAAAACTGTTTTTT,CAISERGDEKLFF
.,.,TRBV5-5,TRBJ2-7,TGTGCCAGCAGCTTGCTAGGGGAGATGGGCGAGCAGTACTTC,CASSLLGEMGEQYF
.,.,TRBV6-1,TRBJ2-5,TGTGCCAGCAGACTAAACCCAATGGGCCAAGAGACCCAGTACTTC,CASRLNPMGQETQYF
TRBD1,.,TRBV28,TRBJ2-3,TGTGCCACCTTGGGACAGGGGTTTCGCACAGATACGCAGTATTTT,CATLGQGFRTDTQYF
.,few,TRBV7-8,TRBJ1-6,TGTGCCAGCAGAGCCGTAGGAACGGGAGCCTATAATTCACCCCTCCACTTT,CASRAVGTGAYNSPLHF
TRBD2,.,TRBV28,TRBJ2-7,TGTGCCAGCAGTACCTCTAGCGGGACCTCCTACGAGCAGTACTTC,CASSTSSGTSYEQYF
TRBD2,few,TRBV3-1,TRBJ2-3,TGTGCCAGCAGCCAAGCGCGGGGGGGGATCACAGATACGCAGTATTTT,CASSQARGGITDTQYF
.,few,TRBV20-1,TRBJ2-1,TGCAGTGTAGCGGAGCAGGATGAGCAGTTCTTC,CSVAEQDEQFF
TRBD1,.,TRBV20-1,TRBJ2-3,TGCAGTGCACCGGACAGGGGGTTGGGCACAGATACGCAGTATTTT,CSAPDRGLGTDTQYF